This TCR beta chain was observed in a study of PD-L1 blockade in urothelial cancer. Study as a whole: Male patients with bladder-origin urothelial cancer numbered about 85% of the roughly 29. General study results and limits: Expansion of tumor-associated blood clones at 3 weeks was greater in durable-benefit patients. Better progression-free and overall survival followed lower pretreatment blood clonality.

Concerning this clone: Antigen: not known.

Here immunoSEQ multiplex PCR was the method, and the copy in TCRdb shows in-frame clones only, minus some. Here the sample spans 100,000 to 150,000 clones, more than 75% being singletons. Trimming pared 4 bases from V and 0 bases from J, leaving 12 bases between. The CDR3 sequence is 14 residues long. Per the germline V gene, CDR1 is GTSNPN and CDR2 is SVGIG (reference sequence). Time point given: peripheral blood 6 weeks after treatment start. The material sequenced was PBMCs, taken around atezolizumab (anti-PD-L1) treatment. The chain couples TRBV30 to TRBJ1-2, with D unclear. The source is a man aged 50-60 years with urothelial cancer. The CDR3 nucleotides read TGTGCCTGGATGTACGCCACAGCTAACTATGGCTACACCTTC. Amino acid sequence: CAWMYATANYGYTF.